This is a list of T cell receptor beta chains from one sample in a study of blood T cell repertoires in COVID-19. TCRdb's copy holds only in-frame clones and misses some; the assay was immunoSEQ multiplex PCR. The sample has 390,000 or so clones, about 90% seen once. The sample taken for sequencing was peripheral blood. These receptors came from a woman in her 30s with COVID-19, enrolled during active disease. Each CDR3 is given with its conserved first and last residue. Fields, in order: D gene, clone size, V gene, J gene, CDR3 DNA, CDR3 protein. A D gene is named only where the DNA matches it firmly. A clone size is listed for some rows: how often the clone was seen (once, few, many), or a class if it is expanded.

>TRBD1|NA|TRBV19|TRBJ1-2
TGTGCCAGTAGTATGGGGCGACAGGGTGCGGGCTACACCTTC
CASSMGRQGAGYTF
>NA|NA|TRBV19|TRBJ2-3
TGTGCCAGTAGTAATACAGGGACCACAGATACGCAGTATTTT
CASSNTGTTDTQYF
>NA|NA|TRBV7-2|TRBJ1-3
TGTGCCAGCAGCTCTCTCCACAGCTCTGGAAACACCATATATTTT
CASSSLHSSGNTIYF
>NA|NA|TRBV4-3|TRBJ1-3
TGCGCCAGCAGCCAAGCGGGAGGGGCTGGAAACACCATATATTTT
CASSQAGGAGNTIYF
>NA|NA|TRBV12-3/TRBV12-4|TRBJ1-1
TGTGCCAGCACCCCCTGGGGGGACACTGAAGCTTTCTTT
CASTPWGDTEAFF
>NA|once|TRBV19|TRBJ2-6
TGTGCCAGTGCCCAGCGAGCCTCTGGGGCCAACGTCCTGACTTTC
CASAQRASGANVLTF
>TRBD2|NA|TRBV7-2|TRBJ2-3
TGTGCCAGCAGCTTAGCCGGGACTAGCGGCACAGATACGCAGTATTTT
CASSLAGTSGTDTQYF
>TRBD1|NA|TRBV3-1/TRBV3-2|TRBJ2-3
TGTGCCAGCAGCCAAGACCAGGGGGTGGGGACAGATACGCAGTATTTT
CASSQDQGVGTDTQYF
>NA|NA|TRBV28|TRBJ1-6
TGTGCCAGCAGGCTCTCCGGCAGGGCGTCTTCACCCCTCCACTTT
CASRLSGRASSPLHF
>TRBD1|NA|TRBV28|TRBJ1-6
TGTGCCAGCAGTTTACACTCCGGGACAGCCAAGCTCTCCTATAATTCACCCCTCCACTTT
CASSLHSGTAKLSYNSPLHF
>NA|NA|TRBV30|TRBJ2-5
TGTGCCTGGAGTAGACCTTTGGGAGGTGAGACCCAGTACTTC
CAWSRPLGGETQYF
>NA|NA|TRBV28|TRBJ2-5
TGTGCCAGCAGTTTATTGGTTTCGGGGGGCGGAAAAGAGACCCAGTACTTC
CASSLLVSGGGKETQYF
>NA|NA|TRBV21-1|TRBJ2-3
TGTGCCAGCAGCAAACAGGGGACAGGGGGCCTCACAGATACGCAGTATTTT
CASSKQGTGGLTDTQYF
>NA|NA|TRBV6-2/TRBV6-3|TRBJ1-2
TGTGCCAGCAGTCCCCTTAGGGGAAATAACTATGGCTACACCTTC
CASSPLRGNNYGYTF
>NA|NA|TRBV18|TRBJ2-5
TGTGCCAGCTCACCATCGGGGGAGACCCAGTACTTC
CASSPSGETQYF
>NA|NA|TRBV30|TRBJ2-2
TGTGCCTGGAGTGGAGGGCCAGGGGGGACCGGGGAGCTGTTTTTT
CAWSGGPGGTGELFF
>NA|NA|TRBV27|TRBJ1-2
TGTGCCAGCAGTTCCTCAGACAGGTTCTATGGCTACACCTTC
CASSSSDRFYGYTF
>NA|NA|TRBV4-1|TRBJ2-7
TGCGCCAGCAGCCACGGAGCGGGTAGCGAGCAGTACTTC
CASSHGAGSEQYF
>NA|NA|TRBV10-3|TRBJ1-1
TGTGCCATCGGCGGTAGCGTGGGGACTGAAGCTTTCTTT
CAIGGSVGTEAFF
>TRBD2|NA|TRBV27|TRBJ2-7
TGTGCCAGCAGGGCGGGGCCTAGCGGGGGCCTAACGAATAACTACGAGCAGTACTTC
CASRAGPSGGLTNNYEQYF
>NA|NA|TRBV2|TRBJ2-1
TGTGCCAGCAGTAACGAAAATTACCCCCCGACAGCCTACAATGAGCAGTTCTTC
CASSNENYPPTAYNEQFF
>NA|NA|TRBV5-1|TRBJ2-1
TGCGCCAGCAGCCCCGGACAGACCTCCTACAATGAGCAGTTCTTC
CASSPGQTSYNEQFF
>NA|few|TRBV7-9|TRBJ1-2
TGTGCCAGCAGCTTAGCGCTAGATACCTATGGCTACACCTTC
CASSLALDTYGYTF
>NA|NA|TRBV21-1|TRBJ1-3
TGTGCCAGCAGCAGGCGACAGGGAAACACCATATATTTT
CASSRRQGNTIYF